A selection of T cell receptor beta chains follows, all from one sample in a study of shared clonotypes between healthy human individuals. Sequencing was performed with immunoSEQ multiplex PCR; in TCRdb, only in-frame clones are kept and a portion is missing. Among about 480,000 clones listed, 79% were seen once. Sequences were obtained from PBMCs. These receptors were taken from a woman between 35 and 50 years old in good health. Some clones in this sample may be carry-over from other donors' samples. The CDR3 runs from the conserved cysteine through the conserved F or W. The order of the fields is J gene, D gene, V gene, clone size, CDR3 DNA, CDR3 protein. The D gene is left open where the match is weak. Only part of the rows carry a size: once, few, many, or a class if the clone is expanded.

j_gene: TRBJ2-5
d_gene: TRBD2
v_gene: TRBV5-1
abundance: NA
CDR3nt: TGCGCCAGCAGCCCACCAAAAGCGGGAGGCTTAGAGACCCAGTACTTC
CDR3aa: CASSPPKAGGLETQYF

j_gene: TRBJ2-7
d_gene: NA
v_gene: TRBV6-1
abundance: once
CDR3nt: TGTGCCAGCAGTGAACTTTGGGCGGCGAACCCCTACGAGCAGTACTTC
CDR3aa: CASSELWAANPYEQYF

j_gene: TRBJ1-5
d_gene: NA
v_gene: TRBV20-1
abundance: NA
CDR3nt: TGCAGTGCTAGTTCTCAGCCCCAGCATTTT
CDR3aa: CSASSQPQHF

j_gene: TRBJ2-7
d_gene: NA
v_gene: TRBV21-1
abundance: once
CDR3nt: TGTGCCAGCAGCGAAGGGGACGGCTACGAGCAGTACTTC
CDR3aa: CASSEGDGYEQYF

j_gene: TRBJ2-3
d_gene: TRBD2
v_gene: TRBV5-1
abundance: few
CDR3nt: TGCGCCAGCAGCTCCGAGCGGGAGGCAAGCACAGATACGCAGTATTTT
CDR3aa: CASSSEREASTDTQYF

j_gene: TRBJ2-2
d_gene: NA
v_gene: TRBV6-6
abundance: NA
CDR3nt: TGTGCCAGCAGTCCGGTGGTAGCGGAAAACACCGGGGAGCTGTTTTTT
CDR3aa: CASSPVVAENTGELFF

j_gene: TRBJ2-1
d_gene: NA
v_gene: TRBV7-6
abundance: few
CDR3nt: TGTGCCAGCAGCGCTGGGAGACCGTCCTCCTACAATGAGCAGTTCTTC
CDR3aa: CASSAGRPSSYNEQFF

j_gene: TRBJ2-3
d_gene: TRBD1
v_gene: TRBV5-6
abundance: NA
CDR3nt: TGTGCCAGCAGCTGGACAGGGGGAGGATCGGATACGCAGTATTTT
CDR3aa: CASSWTGGGSDTQYF

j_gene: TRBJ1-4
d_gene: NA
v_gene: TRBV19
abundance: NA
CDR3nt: TGTGCCAGTAGTATCTGGGAGGGGATCCGTGCAACTAATGAAAAACTGTTTTTT
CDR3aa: CASSIWEGIRATNEKLFF

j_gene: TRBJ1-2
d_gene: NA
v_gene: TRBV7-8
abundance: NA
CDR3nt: TGTGCCAGCAGCGCGGGGAGCTTCGGCCCCGGGGGCTATGGCTACACCTTC
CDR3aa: CASSAGSFGPGGYGYTF

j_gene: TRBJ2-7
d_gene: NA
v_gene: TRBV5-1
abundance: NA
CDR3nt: TGCGCCAGCAGCTCCCACTACGAGCAGTACTTC
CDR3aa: CASSSHYEQYF

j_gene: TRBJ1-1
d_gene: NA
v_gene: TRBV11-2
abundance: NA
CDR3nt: TGTGCCAGCAGCACAAGATGGAACACTGAAGCTTTCTTT
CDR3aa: CASSTRWNTEAFF

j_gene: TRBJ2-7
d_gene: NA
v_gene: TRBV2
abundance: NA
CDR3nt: TGTGCCAGCAGTGAGGGTTACGAGCAGTACTTC
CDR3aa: CASSEGYEQYF

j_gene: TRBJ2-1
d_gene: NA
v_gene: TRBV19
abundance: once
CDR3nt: TGTGCCAGTAGCCGGGACGCCTACAATGAGCAGTTCTTC
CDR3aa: CASSRDAYNEQFF

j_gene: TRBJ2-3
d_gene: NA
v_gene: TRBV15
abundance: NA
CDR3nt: TGTGCCACCAGCAGAGAGGGTCGTACCGGGGGAACAGATACGCAGTATTTT
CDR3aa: CATSREGRTGGTDTQYF

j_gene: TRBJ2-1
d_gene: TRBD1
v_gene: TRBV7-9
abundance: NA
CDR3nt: TGTGCCAGCAGCTGGACAGGCAATGAGCAGTTCTTC
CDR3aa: CASSWTGNEQFF

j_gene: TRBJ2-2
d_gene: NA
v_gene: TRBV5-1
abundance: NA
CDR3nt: TGCGCCAGCAGCTTGACGTCTGGGGTGCAGGCCGGGGAGCTGTTTTTT
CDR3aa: CASSLTSGVQAGELFF

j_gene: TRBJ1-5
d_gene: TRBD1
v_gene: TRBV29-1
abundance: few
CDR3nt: TGCAGCGCTACAGGGGGCGCAGGTCAGCCCCAGCATTTT
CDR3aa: CSATGGAGQPQHF

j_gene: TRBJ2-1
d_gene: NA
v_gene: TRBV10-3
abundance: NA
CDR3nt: TGTGCCACCAGGTCCGCCGGCAATGAGCAGTTCTTC
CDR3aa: CATRSAGNEQFF

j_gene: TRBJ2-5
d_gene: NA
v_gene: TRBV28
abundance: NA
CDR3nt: TGTGCCAGCAGTTTGCGGGAGACCCAGTACTTC
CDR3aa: CASSLRETQYF

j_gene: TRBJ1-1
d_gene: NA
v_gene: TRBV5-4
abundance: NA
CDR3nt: TGTGCCAGCACTCTGCACCCTAACACTGAAGCTTTCTTT
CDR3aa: CASTLHPNTEAFF

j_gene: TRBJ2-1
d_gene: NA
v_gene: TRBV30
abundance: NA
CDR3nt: TGTGCCTGGATTTCCTGGGGTCGAAACAATGAGCAGTTCTTC
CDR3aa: CAWISWGRNNEQFF

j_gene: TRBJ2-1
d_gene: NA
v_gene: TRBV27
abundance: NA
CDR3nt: TGTGCCAGCAGTTTATGGGGAATTTACAATGAGCAGTTCTTC
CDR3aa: CASSLWGIYNEQFF

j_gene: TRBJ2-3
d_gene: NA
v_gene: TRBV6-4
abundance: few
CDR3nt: TGTGCCAGCAGTGAAACAGGAGCCACAGATACGCAGTATTTT
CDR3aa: CASSETGATDTQYF

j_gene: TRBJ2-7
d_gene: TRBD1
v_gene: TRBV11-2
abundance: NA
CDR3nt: TGTGCCAGCAGCACTTCCCCGGGACAGGGGGCTAGCGAGCAGTACTTC
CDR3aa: CASSTSPGQGASEQYF

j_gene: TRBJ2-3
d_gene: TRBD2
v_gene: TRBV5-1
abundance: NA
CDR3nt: TGCGCCAGCAGCTTGGGCCCGCGGGAGGTCACAGATACGCAGTATTTT
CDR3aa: CASSLGPREVTDTQYF

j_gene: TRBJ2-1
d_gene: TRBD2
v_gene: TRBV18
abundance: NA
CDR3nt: TGTGCCAGCTCACCACAAGGGACTAACAACAATGAGCAGTTCTTC
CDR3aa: CASSPQGTNNNEQFF

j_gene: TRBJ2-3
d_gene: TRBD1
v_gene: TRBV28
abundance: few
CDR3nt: TGTGCCAGCAGCTATGGATACAGGGGACAAGATACGCAGTATTTT
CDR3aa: CASSYGYRGQDTQYF

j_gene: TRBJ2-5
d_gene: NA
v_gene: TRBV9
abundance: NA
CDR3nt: TGTGCCAGCAGCGTTCAGAACCAAGAGACCCAGTACTTC
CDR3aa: CASSVQNQETQYF

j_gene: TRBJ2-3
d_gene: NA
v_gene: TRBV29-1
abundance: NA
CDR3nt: TGCAGCGATAGAGACAGTAGTGGAGATACGCAGTATTTT
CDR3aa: CSDRDSSGDTQYF

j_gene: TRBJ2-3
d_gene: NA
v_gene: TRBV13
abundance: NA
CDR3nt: TGTGCCAGCAGCCCGCAGACTCCCATAACGGCCCCGGAAGATACGCAGTATTTT
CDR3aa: CASSPQTPITAPEDTQYF

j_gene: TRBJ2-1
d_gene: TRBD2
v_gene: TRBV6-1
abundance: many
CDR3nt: TGTGCCAGCAGTGCTGGACTAGCGGGAGGCTATGAGCAGTTCTTC
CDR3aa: CASSAGLAGGYEQFF

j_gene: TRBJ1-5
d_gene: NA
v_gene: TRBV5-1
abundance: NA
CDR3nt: TGCGCCAGCAGCTTGGACCGGGAGGGATCGCCCCAGCATTTT
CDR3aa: CASSLDREGSPQHF

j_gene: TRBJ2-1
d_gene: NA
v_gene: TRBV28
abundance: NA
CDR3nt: TGTGCCAGCAGTCCACCGACCCAGAAGAATGAGCAGTTCTTC
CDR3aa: CASSPPTQKNEQFF

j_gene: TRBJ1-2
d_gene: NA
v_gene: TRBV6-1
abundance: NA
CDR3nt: TGTGCCAGCACCAAAAGATTTGCGGTCTATGGCTACACCTTC
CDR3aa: CASTKRFAVYGYTF

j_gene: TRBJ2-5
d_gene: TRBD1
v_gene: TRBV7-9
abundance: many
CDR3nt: TGTGCCAGCAGCCTCCGGGACAGGGCTTACCAAGAGACCCAGTACTTC
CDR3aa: CASSLRDRAYQETQYF

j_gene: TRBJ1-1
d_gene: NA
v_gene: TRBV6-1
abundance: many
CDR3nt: TGTGCCAGCAGACCCCCGGGCGACAGGAGAGCTTTCTTT
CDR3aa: CASRPPGDRRAFF

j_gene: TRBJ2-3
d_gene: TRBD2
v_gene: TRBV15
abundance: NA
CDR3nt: TGTGCCACCAGCAGGATTGGACTAGCAGATACGCAGTATTTT
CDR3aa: CATSRIGLADTQYF

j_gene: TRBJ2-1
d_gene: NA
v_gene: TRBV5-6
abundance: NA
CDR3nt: TGTGCCAGCAGCGCCGGGCCGTACAATGAGCAGTTCTTC
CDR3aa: CASSAGPYNEQFF

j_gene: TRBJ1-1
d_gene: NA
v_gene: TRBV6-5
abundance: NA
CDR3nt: TGTGCCAGCGTCCAGGGCACTGAAGCTTTCTTT
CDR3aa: CASVQGTEAFF

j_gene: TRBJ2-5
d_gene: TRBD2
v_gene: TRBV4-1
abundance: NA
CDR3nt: TGCGCCAGCAGCCAAGGGCAGAAACTAGCGGAACAAGAGACCCAGTACTTC
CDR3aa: CASSQGQKLAEQETQYF

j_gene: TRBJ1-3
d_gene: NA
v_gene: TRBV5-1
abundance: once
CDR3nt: TGCGCCAGCAGCTCACCCGACAGTGGAAACACCATATATTTT
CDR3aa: CASSSPDSGNTIYF